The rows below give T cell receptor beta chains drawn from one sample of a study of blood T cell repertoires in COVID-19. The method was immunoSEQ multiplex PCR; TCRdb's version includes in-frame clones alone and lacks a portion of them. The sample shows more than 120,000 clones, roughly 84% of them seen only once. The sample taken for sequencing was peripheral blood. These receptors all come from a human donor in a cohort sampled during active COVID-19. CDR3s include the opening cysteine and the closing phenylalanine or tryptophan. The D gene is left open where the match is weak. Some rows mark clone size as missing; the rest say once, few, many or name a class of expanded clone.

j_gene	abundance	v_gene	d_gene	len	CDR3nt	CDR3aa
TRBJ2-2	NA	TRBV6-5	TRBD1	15	TGTGCCAGCAGTATGACAGGGGGTGGCACCGGGGAGCTGTTTTTT	CASSMTGGGTGELFF
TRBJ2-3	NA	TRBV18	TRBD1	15	TGTGCCAGCTCACTCGCGGACAGGTACACAGATACGCAGTATTTT	CASSLADRYTDTQYF
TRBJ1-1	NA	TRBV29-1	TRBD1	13	TGCAGCGTTGTACGGACAGGGAACACTGAAGCTTTCTTT	CSVVRTGNTEAFF
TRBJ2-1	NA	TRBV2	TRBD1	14	TGTGCCAGCAGTAAACAGGGGGGCTACAATGAGCAGTTCTTC	CASSKQGGYNEQFF
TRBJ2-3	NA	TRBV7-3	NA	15	TGTGCCAGCAGCTTCCTAGCGAGTCGCACAGATACGCAGTATTTT	CASSFLASRTDTQYF
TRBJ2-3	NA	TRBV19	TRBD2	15	TGTGCCAGTAGTATAGACCGGGGGGGGACAGATACGCAGTATTTT	CASSIDRGGTDTQYF
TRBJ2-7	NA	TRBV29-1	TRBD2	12	TGCAGCGGCGGGGGGGCCAACTACGAGCAGTACTTC	CSGGGANYEQYF
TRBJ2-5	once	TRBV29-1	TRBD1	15	TGCAGCGTTGACCGGGACAGGAGGTACCAAGAGACCCAGTACTTC	CSVDRDRRYQETQYF
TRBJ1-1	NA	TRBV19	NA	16	TGTGCCAGTAGTCGACTCCGACAGGTTATTAACACTGAAGCTTTCTTT	CASSRLRQVINTEAFF
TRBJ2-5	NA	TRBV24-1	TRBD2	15	TGTGCCACCAGTGTGAGTCTAGCGGGCGCTGAGACCCAGTACTTC	CATSVSLAGAETQYF
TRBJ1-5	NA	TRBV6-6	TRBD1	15	TGTGCCAGCAGCCCCCGGGGGACAGGGGTTAAGCCCCAGCATTTT	CASSPRGTGVKPQHF
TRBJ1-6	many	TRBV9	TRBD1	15	TGTGCCAGCAGCGCGGGACAGGGGAATAATTCACCCCTCCACTTT	CASSAGQGNNSPLHF
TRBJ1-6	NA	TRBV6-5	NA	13	TGTGCCAGCAGGACAGCTTATAATTCACCCCTCCACTTT	CASRTAYNSPLHF
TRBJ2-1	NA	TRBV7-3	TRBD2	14	TGTGCCAGCAGCGTTAGCGGGGGAATCAATGAGCAGTTCTTC	CASSVSGGINEQFF
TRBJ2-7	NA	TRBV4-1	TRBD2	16	TGCGCCAGCAGCCAGTCACTAGCGGGGGGCACCTACGAGCAGTACTTC	CASSQSLAGGTYEQYF
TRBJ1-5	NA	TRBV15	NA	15	TGTGCCACAGGGCAAGGGGCGAGGAGCAATCAGCCCCAGCATTTT	CATGQGARSNQPQHF
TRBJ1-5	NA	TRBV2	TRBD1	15	TGTGCCAGCAGTGGGAGGACAGGGTACAATCAGCCCCAGCATTTT	CASSGRTGYNQPQHF
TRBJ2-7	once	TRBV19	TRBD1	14	TGTGCCAGTAGATCTAACCGGGACAGGGACGAGCAGTACTTC	CASRSNRDRDEQYF
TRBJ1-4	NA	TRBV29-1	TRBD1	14	TGCAGCGTTGACCCGACAGGGACTAATGAAAAACTGTTTTTT	CSVDPTGTNEKLFF
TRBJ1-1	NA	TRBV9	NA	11	TGTGCCACCCAGATGAACACTGAAGCTTTCTTT	CATQMNTEAFF
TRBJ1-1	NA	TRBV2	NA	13	TGTGCCAGCAGTGAAGACAGGAACACTGAAGCTTTCTTT	CASSEDRNTEAFF
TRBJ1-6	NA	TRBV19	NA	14	TGTGCCAGCATGGGGGGGGTCAGAAATTCACCCCTCCACTTT	CASMGGVRNSPLHF
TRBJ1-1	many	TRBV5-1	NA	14	TGCGCCAGCAGCAAACCACAAGGGGACACTGAAGCTTTCTTT	CASSKPQGDTEAFF
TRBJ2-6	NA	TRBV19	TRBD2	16	TGTGCCAGTAGTTTCGGGGGGGCAGCCGGGGCCAACGTCCTGACTTTC	CASSFGGAAGANVLTF
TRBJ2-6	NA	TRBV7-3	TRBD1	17	TGTGCCAGCAGCCCTCAACGGACAGGCTCTGGGGCCAACGTCCTGACTTTC	CASSPQRTGSGANVLTF
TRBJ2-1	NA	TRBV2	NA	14	TGTGCCAGCAGGGACCACAGGCTAAAGAATGAGCAGTTCTTC	CASRDHRLKNEQFF
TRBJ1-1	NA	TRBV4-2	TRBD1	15	TGTGCCAGCAGCCAAGAAACCGGACAGGGCGCTGAAGCTTTCTTT	CASSQETGQGAEAFF
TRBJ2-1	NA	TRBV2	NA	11	TGTGCCAGCAGCCTCCGGAATGAGCAGTTCTTC	CASSLRNEQFF
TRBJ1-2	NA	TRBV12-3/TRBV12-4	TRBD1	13	TGTGCCAGCAGCCGACAGGGGAACTATGGCTACACCTTC	CASSRQGNYGYTF
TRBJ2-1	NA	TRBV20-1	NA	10	TGCAGTGCCAGGATCAATGAGCAGTTCTTC	CSARINEQFF
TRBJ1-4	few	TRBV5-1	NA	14	TGCGCCAGCAGTCTGGAGGGCCGCAGAGAAAAACTGTTTTTT	CASSLEGRREKLFF
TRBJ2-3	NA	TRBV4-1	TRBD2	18	TGCGCCAGCAGCCAATCCCCCCTCCTAGCGGGTGGCACAGATACGCAGTATTTT	CASSQSPLLAGGTDTQYF